One sample yielded the 14 T cell receptor beta chains listed below, sequenced in a study of cytomegalovirus exposure and HLA in healthy donors. PCR employed 60 Vbeta and 13 Jbeta primers. Sequencing was performed with immunoSEQ multiplex PCR; in TCRdb, only in-frame clones are kept and a portion is missing. This repertoire shows around 120,000 clones, 70% to 80% found once; its top ten account for more than 7.5%. The specimen sequenced was PBMCs. Receptor source: a woman aged 50 to 65 in good health and CMV-seropositive.

The chain joins TRBV4-2 to TRBJ2-2; 12 bases map to TRBD1. CDR1 is LGHNA and CDR2 is YNFKEQ in the germline V gene. V was clipped by 4 bases and J by 7 bases; unmatched bases: 7. The CDR3 length is 16 residues. Here the CDR3 DNA reads TGTGCCAGCAGCCCCCGGGACAGGGGGCAAAGCGGGGAGCTGTTTTTT. Translating it yields CASSPRDRGQSGELFF.

The sample holds a few counts of this clone. CDR3 in amino acids: CASSADTRNTGELFF. CDR3 nucleotide sequence: TGTGCCAGCAGCGCAGATACACGGAACACCGGGGAGCTGTTTTTT. The rearrangement links TRBV11-3 to TRBJ2-2; D gene uncertain. Germline V gives CDR1 SGHNT, CDR2 YENEEA. This CDR3 is 15 amino acids long. Trimming shortened V by 5 bases and J by 1 base, and 11 bases separated the two germline ends.

V is TRBV4-3 and J is TRBJ1-2; D unresolved. The ends were cut back, 0 bases at V and 1 base at J, with 12 bases in the middle. The CDR3 runs to 16 residues. From germline, CDR1 is LGHNA and CDR2 YSLEER. The CDR3 DNA reads as TGCGCCAGCAGCCAAGATTATTTCGAGAGTAACTATGGCTACACCTTC. Protein product: CASSQDYFESNYGYTF.

The sample holds one count of this clone. J is TRBJ2-2 and V is TRBV5-1; 7 bases match TRBD2. Germline values: CDR1 SGHRS, CDR2 YFSETQ. This CDR3 has 16 residues. The V segment lost 1 base and the J segment 1 base; nucleotides outside the gene matches: 4. The CDR3 DNA reads TGCGCCAGCAGCTTGAGGCTAGCGGAGAACACCGGGGAGCTGTTTTTT. Its protein product is CASSLRLAENTGELFF.

J is TRBJ2-7 and V is TRBV10-3, with a tentative D call TRBD2 (6 bases). CDR1 ENHRY and CDR2 SYGVKD come from the germline V gene. Deletions cut 7 bases from V and 2 bases from J, with 9 bases between. The CDR3 sequence is 12 residues long. DNA for the CDR3: TGTGCCATCACCGGGGAGGCCTACGAGCAGTACTTC. This encodes CAITGEAYEQYF.

The chain links TRBV27 to TRBJ2-3, with 8 bases lining up with TRBD1. The CDR3 contains 15 residues. CDR1 is MNHEY and CDR2 is SMNVEV in the germline V gene (reference sequence). V lost 4 bases to trimming and J lost 4 bases; unmatched junction nucleotides: 7. The CDR3 protein is CASSSLQGASDTQYF. For the CDR3, the DNA is TGTGCCAGCAGTTCCCTGCAGGGGGCCTCAGATACGCAGTATTTT.

The chain uses TRBV7-2 and TRBJ2-7; 9 bases map to TRBD1. Germline CDR1 reads SGHTA; CDR2 reads FQGNSA. V trimming: 2 bases; J trimming: 1 base; junction bases outside the gene matches: 3. The CDR3 consists of 15 residues. CDR3 amino acids: CASSLWGTGSYEQYF. CDR3 in DNA: TGTGCCAGCAGCTTATGGGGGACAGGGTCCTACGAGCAGTACTTC.

The V and J genes are TRBV28 and TRBJ2-1; TRBD2 matches at 12 bases. The CDR3 contains 15 residues. Losses at the gene ends were 2 bases for V and 4 bases for J; bases not matched to a gene: 0. Per germline, CDR1 MDHEN and CDR2 SYDVKM. CDR3: CASSLGTSGYNEQFF. CDR3 nucleotides: TGTGCCAGCAGTTTAGGGACTAGCGGGTACAATGAGCAGTTCTTC. Full variable domain (missing parts from reference TRBV28 and TRBJ2-1): DVKVTQSSRYLVKRTGEKVFLECVQDMDHENMFWYRQDPGLGLRLIYFSYDVKMKEKGDIPEGYSVSREKKERFSLILESASTNQTSMYLCASSLGTSGYNEQFFGPGTRLTVL.

The chain links TRBV7-2 to TRBJ2-7; D gene unclear. This CDR3 has 15 amino acids. Between the trimmed V and J ends, which lost 5 bases and 0 bases, there was a span of 14 bases. Germline V gives CDR1 SGHTA, CDR2 FQGNSA. CDR3 DNA: TGTGCCAGCAGCGCGCGTGCAATTTTCTCCTACGAGCAGTACTTC. It is translated as CASSARAIFSYEQYF. The whole variable domain, filled in from reference TRBV7-2 and TRBJ2-7, reads GAGVSQSPSNKVTEKGKDVELRCDPISGHTALYWYRQSLGQGLEFLIYFQGNSAPDKSGLPSDRFSAERTGGSVSTLTIQRTQQEDSAVYLCASSARAIFSYEQYFGPGTRLTVT.

The chain recombines TRBV29-1 with TRBJ1-2; 7 bases are shared with TRBD1. Per the germline V gene, CDR1 is SQVTM and CDR2 is ANQGSEA. The CDR3 contains 18 residues. The ends lost 2 bases at V and 6 bases at J; junction bases unmatched: 21. CDR3 region: CSVENYPLTGINWDGYTF. Written as DNA, the CDR3 is TGCAGCGTTGAAAACTACCCCCTGACAGGGATTAACTGGGATGGCTACACCTTC.

This clone has a handful of counts. This chain uses TRBV7-9 with TRBJ2-7; possibly TRBD2 for D (6 bases). V was clipped by 0 bases and J by 3 bases, with 6 bases between them. The CDR3 consists of 13 residues. Germline V lookup: CDR1 SEHNR, CDR2 FQNEAQ (reference sequence). The CDR3, as DNA: TGTGCCAGCAGCTTAGCGGGGGGCTACGAGCAGTACTTC. The encoded protein is CASSLAGGYEQYF.

The V gene is TRBV18, the J gene TRBJ2-7; tentative D call: TRBD1 (6 bases). The CDR3 length is 14 residues. The germline V and J ends were trimmed by 1 base and 6 bases, with 13 bases remaining between them. Germline V CDR1 and CDR2: KGHSH, LQKENI. CDR3 coding DNA: TGTGCCAGCTCACCACAAGGGGGTTGGGGCGAGCAGTACTTC. Encoded protein: CASSPQGGWGEQYF. The full variable domain, in which reference TRBV18 and TRBJ2-7 provide the parts outside the CDR3, is NAGVMQNPRHLVRRRGQEARLRCSPMKGHSHVYWYRQLPEEGLKFMVYLQKENIIDESGMPKERFSAEFPKEGPSILRIQQVVRGDSAAYFCASSPQGGWGEQYFGPGTRLTVT.

This clone was seen a single time. The V gene is TRBV7-8, the J gene TRBJ1-1; 7 nucleotides agree with TRBD1. CDR3 size: 14 residues. Trimming at V came to 6 bases and at J to 3 bases, leaving 7 bases not matched to a gene. Germline V gives CDR1 SGHVS, CDR2 FQNEAQ. Here the CDR3 DNA reads TGTGCCAGCAGTCGGAGGGGGCTCGACACTGAAGCTTTCTTT. Protein product: CASSRRGLDTEAFF.

This chain links TRBV9 with TRBJ2-3; 14 bases are a match to TRBD2. The CDR3 totals 16 residues. Per the germline V gene, CDR1 is SGDLS and CDR2 is YYNGEE. The ends lost 3 bases at V and 4 bases at J; junction bases unmatched: 4. Written as DNA, the CDR3 is TGTGCCAGCAGCGGACGACTAGCGGGGGGGCCAGATACGCAGTATTTT. Translating gives CASSGRLAGGPDTQYF.